This T cell receptor beta chain derives from a study of T cell clonality in common variable immunodeficiency. Replacement immunoglobulin had been given to every CVID subject for at least one year. No CVID subject was ill or on immunomodulatory drugs when sampled. The table came from immunoSEQ multiplex PCR; TCRdb's copy has only in-frame clones and leaves some out. The table lists approximately 20,000 clones, with no singletons. This clone showed up many times. Its antigen is not identified. The DNA ends 3 residues before the CDR3 does, and the rest of the CDR3 is filled in from the germline J gene. The V gene's germline CDR1 is MNHNS and CDR2 SASEGT. The CDR3 is made up of 14 amino acids. Study outcomes and limitations: Fewer TCRbeta clones were shared among CVID subjects than controls. Compared with healthy controls, CVID subjects showed increased TCRbeta clonality, mostly in about a third. Common variable immunodeficiency TCR beta sequences reportedly had fewer deletions and N-nucleotide insertions.

The sequence came from a human donor with common variable immunodeficiency. The sample comprised peripheral blood mononuclear cells. This chain links TRBV6-1 with TRBJ1-2; TRBD1 is a possible D gene (5 bases). The CDR3: CASSETSGIGGYTF. The covered CDR3 bases are TGTGCCAGCAGTGAAACCTCAGGGATCGGCGGC.